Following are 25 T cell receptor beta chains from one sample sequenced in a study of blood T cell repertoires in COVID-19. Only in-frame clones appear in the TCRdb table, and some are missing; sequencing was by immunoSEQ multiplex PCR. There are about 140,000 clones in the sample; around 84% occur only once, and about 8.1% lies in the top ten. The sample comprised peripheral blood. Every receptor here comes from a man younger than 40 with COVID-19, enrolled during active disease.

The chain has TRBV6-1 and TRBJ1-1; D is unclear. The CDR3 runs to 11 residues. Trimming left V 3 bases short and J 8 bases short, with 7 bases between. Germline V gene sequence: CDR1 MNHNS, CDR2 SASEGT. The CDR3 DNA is TGTGCCAGCAGTGAGGACTTCGAAGCTTTCTTT. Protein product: CASSEDFEAFF.

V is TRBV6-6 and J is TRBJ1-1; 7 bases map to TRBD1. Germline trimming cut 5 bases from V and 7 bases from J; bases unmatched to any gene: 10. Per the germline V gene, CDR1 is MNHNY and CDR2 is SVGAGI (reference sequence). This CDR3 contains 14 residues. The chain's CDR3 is CASSGSGGGLEAFF. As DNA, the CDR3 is TGTGCCAGCAGTGGTTCAGGGGGTGGTCTTGAAGCTTTCTTT.

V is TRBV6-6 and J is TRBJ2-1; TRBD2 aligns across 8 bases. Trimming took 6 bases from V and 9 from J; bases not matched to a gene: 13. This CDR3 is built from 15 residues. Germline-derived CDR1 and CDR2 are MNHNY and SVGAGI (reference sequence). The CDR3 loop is CASRIAGRGAVEQFF. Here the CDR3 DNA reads TGTGCCAGCAGGATAGCGGGAAGGGGGGCGGTTGAGCAGTTCTTC.

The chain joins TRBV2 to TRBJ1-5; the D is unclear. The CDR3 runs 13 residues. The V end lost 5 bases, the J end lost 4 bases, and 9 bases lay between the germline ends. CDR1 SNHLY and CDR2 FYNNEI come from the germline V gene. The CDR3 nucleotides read TGTGCCAGCAGTAGAACACCTAATCAGCCCCAGCATTTT. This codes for CASSRTPNQPQHF.

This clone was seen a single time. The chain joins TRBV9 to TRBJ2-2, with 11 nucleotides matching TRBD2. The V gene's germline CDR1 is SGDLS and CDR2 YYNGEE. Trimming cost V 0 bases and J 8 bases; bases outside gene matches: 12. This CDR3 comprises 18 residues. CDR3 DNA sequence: TGTGCCAGCAGCGTAGCTCCTACTCTAGCGGGAGGCCGGGGGGAGCTGTTTTTT. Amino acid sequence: CASSVAPTLAGGRGELFF.

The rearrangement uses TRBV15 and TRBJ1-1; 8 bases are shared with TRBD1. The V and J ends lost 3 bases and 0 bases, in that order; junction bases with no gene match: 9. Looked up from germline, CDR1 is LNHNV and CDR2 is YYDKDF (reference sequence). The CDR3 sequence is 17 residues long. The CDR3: CATSSGQGVGVNTEAFF. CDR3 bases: TGTGCCACCAGCAGTGGACAGGGAGTAGGAGTGAACACTGAAGCTTTCTTT.

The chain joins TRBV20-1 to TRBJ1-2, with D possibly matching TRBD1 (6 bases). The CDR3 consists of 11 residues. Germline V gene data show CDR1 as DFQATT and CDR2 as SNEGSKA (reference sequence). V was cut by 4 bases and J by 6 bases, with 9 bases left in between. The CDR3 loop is CSATGVHGYTF. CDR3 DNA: TGCAGTGCTACAGGGGTCCATGGCTACACCTTC.

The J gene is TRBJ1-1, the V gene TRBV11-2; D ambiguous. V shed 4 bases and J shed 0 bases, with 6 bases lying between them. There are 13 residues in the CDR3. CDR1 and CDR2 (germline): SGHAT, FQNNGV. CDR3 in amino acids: CASSSRVNTEAFF. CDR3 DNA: TGTGCCAGCAGCTCGAGGGTGAACACTGAAGCTTTCTTT.

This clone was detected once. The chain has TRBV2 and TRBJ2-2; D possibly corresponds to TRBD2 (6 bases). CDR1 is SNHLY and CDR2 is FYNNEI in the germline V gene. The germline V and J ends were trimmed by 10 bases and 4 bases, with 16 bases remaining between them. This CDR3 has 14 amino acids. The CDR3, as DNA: TGTGCCACCTCGAGGGAGGACGGCACCGGGGAGCTGTTTTTT. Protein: CATSREDGTGELFF.

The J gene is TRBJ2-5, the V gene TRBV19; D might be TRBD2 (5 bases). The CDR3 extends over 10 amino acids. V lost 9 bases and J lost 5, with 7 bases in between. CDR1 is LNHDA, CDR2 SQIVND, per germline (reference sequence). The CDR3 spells CASRGETQYF. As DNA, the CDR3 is TGTGCCAGCCGGGGTGAGACCCAGTACTTC.

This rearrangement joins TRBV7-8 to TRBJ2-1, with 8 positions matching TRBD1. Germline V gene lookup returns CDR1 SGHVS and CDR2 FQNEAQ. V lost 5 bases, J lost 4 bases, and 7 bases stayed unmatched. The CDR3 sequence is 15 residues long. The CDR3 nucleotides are TGTGCCAGCAGCCGCTCCAGGGACAGGTACAATGAGCAGTTCTTC. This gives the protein CASSRSRDRYNEQFF.

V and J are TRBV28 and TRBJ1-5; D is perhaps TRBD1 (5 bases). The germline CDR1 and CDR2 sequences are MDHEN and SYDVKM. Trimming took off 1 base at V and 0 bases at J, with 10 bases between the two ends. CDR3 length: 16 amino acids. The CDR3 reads CASSLYPGLSNQPQHF. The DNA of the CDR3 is TGTGCCAGCAGTTTATATCCAGGGCTTAGCAATCAGCCCCAGCATTTT.

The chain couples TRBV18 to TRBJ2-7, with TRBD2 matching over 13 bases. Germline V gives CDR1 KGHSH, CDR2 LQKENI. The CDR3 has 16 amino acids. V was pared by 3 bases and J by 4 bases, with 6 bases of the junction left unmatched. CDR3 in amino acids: CASSPSTSGRLYEQYF. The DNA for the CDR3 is TGTGCCAGCTCACCCTCGACTAGCGGGAGGTTGTACGAGCAGTACTTC.

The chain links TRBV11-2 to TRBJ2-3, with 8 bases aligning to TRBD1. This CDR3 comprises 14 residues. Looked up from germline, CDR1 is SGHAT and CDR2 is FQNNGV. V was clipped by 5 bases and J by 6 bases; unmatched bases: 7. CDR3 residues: CASSRTGGRDTQYF. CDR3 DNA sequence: TGTGCCAGCAGCCGAACAGGGGGACGTGATACGCAGTATTTT.

This CDR3 is CASSLGSGLAEDEQYF. DNA of the CDR3: TGTGCCAGCAGCCTCGGGTCGGGACTAGCGGAGGACGAGCAGTACTTC. This rearrangement joins TRBV4-2 to TRBJ2-7; TRBD2 agrees at 11 bases. The CDR3 is 16 residues long. The V gene end was trimmed by 4 bases and the J gene end by 5 bases; junction bases not matched to a gene: 10. The V gene's germline CDR1 is LGHNA and CDR2 YNFKEQ.

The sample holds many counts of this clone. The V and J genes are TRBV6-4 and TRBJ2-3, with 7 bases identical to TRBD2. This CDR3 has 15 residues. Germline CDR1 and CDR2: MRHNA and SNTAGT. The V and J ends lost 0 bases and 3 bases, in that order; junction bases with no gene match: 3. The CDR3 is CASSDSAGATDTQYF. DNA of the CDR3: TGTGCCAGCAGTGACTCCGCGGGAGCAACAGATACGCAGTATTTT.

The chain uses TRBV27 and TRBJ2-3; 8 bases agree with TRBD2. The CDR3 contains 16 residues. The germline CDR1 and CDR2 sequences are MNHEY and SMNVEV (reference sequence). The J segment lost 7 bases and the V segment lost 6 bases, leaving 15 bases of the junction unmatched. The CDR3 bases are TGTGCCAGCAGCTCTTATACAAGCGGGAGTACGAATACGCAGTATTTT. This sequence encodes CASSSYTSGSTNTQYF.

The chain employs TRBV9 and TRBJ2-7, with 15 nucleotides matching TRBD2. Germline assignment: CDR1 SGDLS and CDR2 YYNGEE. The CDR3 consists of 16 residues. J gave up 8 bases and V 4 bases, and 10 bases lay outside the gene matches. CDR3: CASSPLGLAGGPQQYF. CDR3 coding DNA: TGTGCCAGCAGCCCCCTCGGACTAGCGGGAGGGCCCCAGCAGTACTTC.

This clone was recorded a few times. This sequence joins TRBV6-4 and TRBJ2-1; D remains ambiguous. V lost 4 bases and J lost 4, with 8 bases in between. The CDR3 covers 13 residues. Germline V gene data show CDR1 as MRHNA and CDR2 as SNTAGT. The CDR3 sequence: CASSGGDYNEQFF. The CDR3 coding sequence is TGTGCCAGCAGTGGAGGAGATTACAATGAGCAGTTCTTC.

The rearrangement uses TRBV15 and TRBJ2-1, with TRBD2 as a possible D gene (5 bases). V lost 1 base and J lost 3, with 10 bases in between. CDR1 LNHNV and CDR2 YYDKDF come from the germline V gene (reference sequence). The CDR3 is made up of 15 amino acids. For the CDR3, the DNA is TGTGCCACCAGCAGAGCGTCTGGGAGCTACAATGAGCAGTTCTTC. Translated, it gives CATSRASGSYNEQFF.

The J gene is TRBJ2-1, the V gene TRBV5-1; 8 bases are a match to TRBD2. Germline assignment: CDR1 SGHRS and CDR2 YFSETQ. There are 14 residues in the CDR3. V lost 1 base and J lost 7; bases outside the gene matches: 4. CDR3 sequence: CASSLKRENNEQFF. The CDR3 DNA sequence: TGCGCCAGCAGCTTGAAGCGGGAGAATAATGAGCAGTTCTTC.

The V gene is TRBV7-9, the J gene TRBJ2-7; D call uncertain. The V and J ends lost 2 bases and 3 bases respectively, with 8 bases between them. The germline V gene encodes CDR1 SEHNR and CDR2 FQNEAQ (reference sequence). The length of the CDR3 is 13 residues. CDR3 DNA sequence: TGTGCCAGCAGCTTACAACAGTTCTACGAGCAGTACTTC. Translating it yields CASSLQQFYEQYF.

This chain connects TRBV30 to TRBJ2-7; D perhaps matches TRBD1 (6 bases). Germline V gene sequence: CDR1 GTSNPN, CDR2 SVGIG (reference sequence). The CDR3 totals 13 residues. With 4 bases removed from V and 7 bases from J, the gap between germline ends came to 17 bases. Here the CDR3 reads CAWNWGPPGEQYF. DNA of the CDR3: TGTGCCTGGAATTGGGGGCCCCCGGGTGAGCAGTACTTC.

Here the CDR3 reads CASSLGPAGSYEQYF. DNA of the CDR3: TGCGCCAGCAGCTTGGGGCCTGCGGGCTCCTACGAGCAGTACTTC. The chain has TRBV5-1 and TRBJ2-7; D is perhaps TRBD2 (5 bases). V was pared by 0 bases and J by 0 bases, with 10 bases between. CDR3 size: 15 residues. Germline CDR1 SGHRS, CDR2 YFSETQ.

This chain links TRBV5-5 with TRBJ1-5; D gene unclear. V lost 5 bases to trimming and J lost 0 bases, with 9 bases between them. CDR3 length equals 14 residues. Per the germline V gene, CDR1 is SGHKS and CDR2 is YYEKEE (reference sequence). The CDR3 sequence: CASRNNDSNQPQHF. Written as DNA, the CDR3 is TGTGCCAGCAGGAACAACGATAGCAATCAGCCCCAGCATTTT.